This is a list of T cell receptor beta chains from one sample in a study of neoadjuvant anti-PD-1 for oral cavity cancer. TCRdb's copy holds only in-frame clones and misses some; the assay was immunoSEQ multiplex PCR. The sample holds 70,000 to 95,000 clones, 84% seen once. The sequences come from PBMCs, collected before nivolumab (anti-PD-1) treatment. All receptors come from a person aged 40-85 years with oral cavity squamous cell carcinoma. Both conserved end residues are part of each CDR3. D genes are given only for firm matches. Not all rows give a size; the values are once, few, many and, for expanded clones, a class.

d_gene,v_gene,j_gene,abundance,CDR3nt,CDR3aa
TRBD2,TRBV2,TRBJ2-5,NA,TGTGCCAGCAGTCTACAAGCGGTAGCGGGGGCTCGAGAGACCCAGTACTTC,CASSLQAVAGARETQYF
NA,TRBV6-5,TRBJ2-7,NA,TGTGCCAGCAGTGCGACATTTTTCTCCTACGAGCAGTACTTC,CASSATFFSYEQYF
NA,TRBV2,TRBJ1-4,NA,TGTGCCAGCAGTGAAAATAGGGACAAGAGTTCTGAAAAACTGTTTTTT,CASSENRDKSSEKLFF
TRBD2,TRBV10-3,TRBJ2-7,NA,TGTGCCATCAGTGGCCTTACTAGCGGGAGTTACGAGCAGTACTTC,CAISGLTSGSYEQYF
NA,TRBV30,TRBJ1-3,NA,TGTGCCTGGGCCACGGGGCTCTCCTCTGGAAACACCATATATTTT,CAWATGLSSGNTIYF
TRBD2,TRBV6-1,TRBJ2-1,many,TGTGCCAGCGTAGCGGGAGGGCTCAATGAGCAGTTCTTC,CASVAGGLNEQFF
NA,TRBV19,TRBJ2-1,NA,TGTGCCAGTAGCCCCATGGGGTACAATGAGCAGTTCTTC,CASSPMGYNEQFF
NA,TRBV7-6,TRBJ2-5,NA,TGTGCCAGCAGCACGGGACACCGGACAGAGACCCAGTACTTC,CASSTGHRTETQYF
TRBD1,TRBV9,TRBJ2-7,NA,TGTGCCAGCAGCGTAGCGGGGACAGGATACTACGAGCAGTACTTC,CASSVAGTGYYEQYF
NA,TRBV5-6,TRBJ2-2,NA,TGTGCCAGCAGCTTTAGGGGGGACACCGGGGAGCTGTTTTTT,CASSFRGDTGELFF
NA,TRBV29-1,TRBJ1-2,NA,TGCAGCGTCAGACAGGAGGGCTACACCTTC,CSVRQEGYTF
TRBD2,TRBV7-9,TRBJ2-5,once,TGTGCCAGCAGCCCGCCAACCGGGACTAGCGGGGAAGAGACCCAGTACTTC,CASSPPTGTSGEETQYF
TRBD2,TRBV6-5,TRBJ2-1,once,TGTGCCAGCAGCGCCGCCTCTAGCGGGAGGTATGAGCAGTTCTTC,CASSAASSGRYEQFF
NA,TRBV25-1,TRBJ2-7,NA,TGTGCCAGCAGTGAGGGAAACTCCTACGAGCAGTACTTC,CASSEGNSYEQYF
TRBD1,TRBV28,TRBJ1-5,once,TGTGCCGATTCGACAGGGTTGAATCAGCCCCAGCATTTT,CADSTGLNQPQHF
NA,TRBV21-1,TRBJ1-5,NA,TGTGCCAGCAGCAATTGGGACCGGCTTAGCAATCAGCCCCAGCATTTT,CASSNWDRLSNQPQHF
NA,TRBV6-1,TRBJ1-2,NA,TGTGCCAGCAGTGAGAATTCCGGGGCCAACTATGGCTACACCTTC,CASSENSGANYGYTF
TRBD1,TRBV5-1,TRBJ2-1,once,TGCGCCAGCAGTTATCCGGGACAGGGGATCAATGAGCAGTTCTTC,CASSYPGQGINEQFF
NA,TRBV7-2,TRBJ1-1,NA,TGTGCCAGCAGCTCGCTGGTGGTTGGAGGAGAAGCTTTCTTT,CASSSLVVGGEAFF
NA,TRBV29-1,TRBJ1-5,NA,TGCAGCGTTGGAGGGGTGGGGCAGCCCCAGCATTTT,CSVGGVGQPQHF
NA,TRBV9,TRBJ2-3,NA,TGTGCCAGCAGCGCTCCTCTTACAGATACGCAGTATTTT,CASSAPLTDTQYF
NA,TRBV7-9,TRBJ2-3,NA,TGTGCCAGCAGCTACGGGATGGATACGCAGTATTTT,CASSYGMDTQYF
NA,TRBV30,TRBJ1-1,NA,TGTGCCTGGAGTGTAGGAGGGGGCACTGAAGCTTTCTTT,CAWSVGGGTEAFF
NA,TRBV6-1,TRBJ2-5,NA,TGTGCCAGCAGCGGACAGCAGGAAGAGACCCAGTACTTC,CASSGQQEETQYF
NA,TRBV10-2,TRBJ2-2,once,TGCGCCAGCAGTGAGGGAGCCACGGACACCGGGGAGCTGTTTTTT,CASSEGATDTGELFF
NA,TRBV19,TRBJ1-1,NA,TGTGCCAGTAGTATACAGGGTTTCCCTGAAGCTTTCTTT,CASSIQGFPEAFF
NA,TRBV30,TRBJ1-2,few,TGTGCCTGGAGTGTAGGTCTTGGGATCGGCTACACCTTC,CAWSVGLGIGYTF
TRBD2,TRBV6-6,TRBJ2-7,once,TGTGCCAGCGCGCTTAGCGGGAGCTCCTACGAGCAGTACTTC,CASALSGSSYEQYF
NA,TRBV7-9,TRBJ1-4,NA,TGTGCCAGCAGCCCTGGGAACGCCGTGGGTGAAAAACTGTTTTTT,CASSPGNAVGEKLFF
NA,TRBV19,TRBJ1-1,NA,TGTGCCACCCATGTGACGGGGACCACTGAAGCTTTCTTT,CATHVTGTTEAFF
NA,TRBV5-1,TRBJ2-7,NA,TGCGCCAGCAGCTCGGGCTCCTACGAGCAGTACTTC,CASSSGSYEQYF
TRBD1,TRBV5-8,TRBJ1-3,NA,TGTGCCAGCAGCTTGGGGACAGGGATCGGAAACACCATATATTTT,CASSLGTGIGNTIYF
NA,TRBV9,TRBJ2-3,few,TGTGCCAGCAGCGTCACGGGAGTGATGACAGATACGCAGTATTTT,CASSVTGVMTDTQYF
NA,TRBV29-1,TRBJ2-7,NA,TGCAGCGTTGAAGCCTCCGGGCCCTCCGGGGGTTACGAGCAGTACTTC,CSVEASGPSGGYEQYF
TRBD2,TRBV7-2,TRBJ2-1,many,TGTGCCAGCAGCTTAGGGGCTAGCGGGAGTGAGGGTGAGCAGTTCTTC,CASSLGASGSEGEQFF
NA,TRBV5-1,TRBJ1-1,NA,TGCGCCAGCAGCTTCCCAGGACGGGACACTGAAGCTTTCTTT,CASSFPGRDTEAFF
TRBD2,TRBV6-5,TRBJ2-7,NA,TGTGCCAGCAGTTACGGGGGGGAGCCTAGCCCCTACGAGCAGTACTTC,CASSYGGEPSPYEQYF
NA,TRBV2,TRBJ1-5,NA,TGTGCCAGCGGGACCGGGACACTTACAGGTGGCAATCAGCCCCAGCATTTT,CASGTGTLTGGNQPQHF
NA,TRBV5-1,TRBJ2-1,NA,TGCGCCAGCAGCTTGGCCTGGACATACAATGAGCAGTTCTTC,CASSLAWTYNEQFF
TRBD2,TRBV9,TRBJ2-1,NA,TGTGCCAGCAGCGGTGGATCAGCGGGAGTTAATGAGCAGTTCTTC,CASSGGSAGVNEQFF
NA,TRBV6-5,TRBJ1-2,NA,TGTGCCAGCAGACACCCCGACACCTATGGCTACACCTTC,CASRHPDTYGYTF
TRBD2,TRBV6-5,TRBJ2-1,NA,TGTGCCAGCAGTTACGAGCGGGGCTCCTACAATGAGCAGTTCTTC,CASSYERGSYNEQFF
TRBD2,TRBV7-9,TRBJ2-1,NA,TGTGCCAGCAGCGGAACAAGGACTAGTGTCTACAATGAGCAGTTCTTC,CASSGTRTSVYNEQFF
NA,TRBV7-3,TRBJ2-5,NA,TGTGCCAGCAGCTCCGATCCGAGGGGGACCCAGTACTTC,CASSSDPRGTQYF